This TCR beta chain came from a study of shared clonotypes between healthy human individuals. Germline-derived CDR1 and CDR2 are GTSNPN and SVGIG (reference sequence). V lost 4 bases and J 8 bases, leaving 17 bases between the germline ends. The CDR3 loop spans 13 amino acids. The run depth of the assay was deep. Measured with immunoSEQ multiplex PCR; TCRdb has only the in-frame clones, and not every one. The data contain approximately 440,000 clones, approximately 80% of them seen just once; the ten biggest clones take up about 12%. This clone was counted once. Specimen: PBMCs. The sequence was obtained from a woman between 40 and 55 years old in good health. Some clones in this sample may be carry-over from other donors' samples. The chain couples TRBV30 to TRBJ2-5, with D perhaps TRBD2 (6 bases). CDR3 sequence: CAWTRDLTPTQYF. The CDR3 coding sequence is TGTGCCTGGACTCGGGACTTAACCCCTACCCAGTACTTC.